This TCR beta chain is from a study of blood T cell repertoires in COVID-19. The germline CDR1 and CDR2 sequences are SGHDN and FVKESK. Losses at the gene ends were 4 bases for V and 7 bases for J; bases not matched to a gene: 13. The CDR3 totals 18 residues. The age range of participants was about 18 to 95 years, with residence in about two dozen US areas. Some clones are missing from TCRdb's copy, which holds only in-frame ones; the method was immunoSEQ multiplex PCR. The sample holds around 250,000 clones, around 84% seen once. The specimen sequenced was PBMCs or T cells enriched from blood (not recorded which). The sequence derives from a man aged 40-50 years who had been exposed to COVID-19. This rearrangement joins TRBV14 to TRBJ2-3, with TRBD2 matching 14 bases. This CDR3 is CASSPRQTSGRAFNTQYF. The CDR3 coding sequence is TGTGCCAGCAGCCCCCGCCAGACTAGCGGGAGGGCCTTTAATACGCAGTATTTT.